What follows is one T cell receptor (beta chain) and its context. Its target is not known. The sample's time point: blood 2 weeks post-SBRT. The treatment: 15 Gy SBRT to primary tumor, nephrectomy 4 weeks later. Blood was sampled at baseline, 2 weeks and 4 weeks after SBRT. The germline V gene has CDR1 MNHNY and CDR2 SVGAGI (reference sequence). Trimming removed 6 bases at V and 5 bases at J, with 11 bases between. The CDR3 is 13 residues long. The table came from immunoSEQ multiplex PCR; TCRdb's copy has only in-frame clones and leaves some out. The sample lists tens of thousands of clones; roughly 80% were seen once. The data stem from a study of radiation and T cells in renal cell carcinoma. Notes on the study in general: No pretreatment tumor biopsies were available for baseline clonotypes.

The material sequenced was blood, taken from a patient whose treatment included radiotherapy and nephrectomy. The rearrangement joins TRBV6-6 to TRBJ1-5, with D possibly being TRBD1 (6 bases). This receptor was taken from a woman in her seventies with renal cell carcinoma. The CDR3 spells CASRTGMDQPQHF. In nucleotides, the CDR3 is TGTGCCAGCAGAACAGGGATGGATCAGCCCCAGCATTTT.